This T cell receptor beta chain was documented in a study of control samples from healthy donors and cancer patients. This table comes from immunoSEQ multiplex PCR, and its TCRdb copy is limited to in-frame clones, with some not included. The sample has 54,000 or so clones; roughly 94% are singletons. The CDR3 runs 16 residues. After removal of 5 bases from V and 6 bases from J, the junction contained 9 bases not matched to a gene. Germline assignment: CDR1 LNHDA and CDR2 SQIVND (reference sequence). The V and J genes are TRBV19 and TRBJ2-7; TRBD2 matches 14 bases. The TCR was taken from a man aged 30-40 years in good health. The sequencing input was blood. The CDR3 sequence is CASSPRTSGRSIEQYF. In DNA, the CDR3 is TGTGCCAGTAGTCCCCGGACTAGCGGGAGGTCTATCGAGCAGTACTTC.